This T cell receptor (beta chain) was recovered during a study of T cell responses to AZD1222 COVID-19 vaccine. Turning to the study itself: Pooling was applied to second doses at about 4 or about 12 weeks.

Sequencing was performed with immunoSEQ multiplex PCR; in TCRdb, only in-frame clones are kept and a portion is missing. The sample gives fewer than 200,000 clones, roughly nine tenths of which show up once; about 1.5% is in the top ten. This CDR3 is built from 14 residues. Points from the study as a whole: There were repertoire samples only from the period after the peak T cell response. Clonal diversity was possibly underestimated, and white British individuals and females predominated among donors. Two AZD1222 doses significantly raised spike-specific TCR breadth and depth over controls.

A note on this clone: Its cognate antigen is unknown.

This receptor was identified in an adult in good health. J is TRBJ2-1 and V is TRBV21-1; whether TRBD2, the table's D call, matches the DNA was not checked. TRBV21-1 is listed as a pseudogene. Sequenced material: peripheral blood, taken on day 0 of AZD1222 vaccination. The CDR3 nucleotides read TGTGCCAGCAGCAGGGGACTAGCTGTCCATGAGCAGTTCTTC. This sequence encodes CASSRGLAVHEQFF.